The clone carrying this TCR beta chain was picked up a small number of times. The data belong to a study of immune evolution from preneoplasia to lung adenocarcinoma. The V and J ends lost 4 bases and 5 bases, in that order; junction bases with no gene match: 13. CDR1 is PRHDT, CDR2 FYEKMQ, per germline (reference sequence). The CDR3 spans 16 residues. The table came from immunoSEQ multiplex PCR; TCRdb's copy has only in-frame clones and leaves some out. Of 25,000 to 30,000 clones detected, just under 75% appear once; the ten largest clones hold roughly 5.7%. Source material: FFPE invasive lung adenocarcinoma tissue. The chain combines TRBV13 with TRBJ2-7; 8 nucleotides match TRBD2. The sequence came from a person aged 55 to 69 with invasive lung adenocarcinoma. Some clones in this sample may be carry-over from other donors' samples. CDR3 loop: CASSSRAASGSNEQYF. CDR3 DNA sequence: TGTGCCAGCAGCTCCAGGGCCGCCAGCGGGAGTAACGAGCAGTACTTC.